This T cell receptor beta chain was found in a study of blood T cell repertoires in COVID-19. Original data processing: It was from reference gene primer amplification that nucleated cell counts were estimated. TCRdb's copy holds only in-frame clones and misses some; the assay was immunoSEQ multiplex PCR. V, J and clone size were drawn from that table, and D and trimming were deduced from the DNA. The sample lists approximately 27,000 clones, over 75% occurring once. Sequences were obtained from peripheral blood. The source is a man between 65 and 85 years old with acute or convalescent COVID-19.

CDR3: CASSIENREQSEQFF. The CDR3 DNA reads TGTGCCAGTAGTATAGAAAACCGGGAGCAGAGTGAGCAGTTCTTC. V gene TRBV19 combines with J gene TRBJ2-1; D perhaps matches TRBD2 (6 bases). Germline V gene data show CDR1 as LNHDA and CDR2 as SQIVND (reference sequence). The germline V and J ends were trimmed by 0 bases and 9 bases, with 15 bases remaining between them. The length of the CDR3 is 15 residues.